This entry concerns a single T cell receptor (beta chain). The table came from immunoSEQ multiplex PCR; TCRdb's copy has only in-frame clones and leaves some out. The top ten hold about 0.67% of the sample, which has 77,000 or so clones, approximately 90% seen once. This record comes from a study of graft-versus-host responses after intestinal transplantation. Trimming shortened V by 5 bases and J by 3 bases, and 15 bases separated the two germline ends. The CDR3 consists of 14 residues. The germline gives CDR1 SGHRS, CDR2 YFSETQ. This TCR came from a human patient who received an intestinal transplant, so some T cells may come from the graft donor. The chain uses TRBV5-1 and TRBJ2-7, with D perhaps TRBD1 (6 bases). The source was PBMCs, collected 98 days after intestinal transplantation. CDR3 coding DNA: TGCGCCAGCAGAGGGGGAAAATTTCGCTACGAGCAGTACTTC. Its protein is CASRGGKFRYEQYF.